Included here is one TCR beta chain sequence, with context. CDR1 and CDR2 from the germline V gene are DFQATT and SNEGSKA (reference sequence). This CDR3 is 12 amino acids long. V was shortened by 6 bases and J by 7 bases, with 15 bases between the two germline ends. Unique molecular identifiers were present on cDNA, and template switching added a universal primer site. TCRdb independently ran MiXCR on the 5' RACE reads; one entry per CDR3 protein. The sample carries some 500,000 distinct CDR3 sequences, around 20% recorded once. These data belong to a study of identical twins. These data were also reused for a study on T cells expressing NK-cell markers. As reported in that work: Repertoires of TCR beta were obtained from T cells sorted as CD3+CD56+NKG2C+, CD3+CD56+NKG2C- and CD3+CD56-NKG2C+. The CD3+CD56-NKG2C+ fraction of a handful of donors was likewise dominated by these clonotypes.

The sequencing sample was made of CD4+ T cells sorted from blood. The J gene is TRBJ1-2, the V gene TRBV20-1; possible D gene TRBD1, 6 bases. The clonotype comes from a woman aged 18 to 35 in good health. The DNA for the CDR3 is TGCAGTGCCGGAGGGGGAGGCGGTGGCTACACCTTC. Protein: CSAGGGGGGYTF.